This T cell receptor (beta chain) is drawn from a study of T cell changes during pregnancy in multiple sclerosis. The germline gives CDR1 MNHEY, CDR2 SVGAGI. The CDR3 has 13 residues. V gave up 6 bases and J gave up 7 bases; unmatched junction bases: 5. The assay was immunoSEQ multiplex PCR, and TCRdb's table has in-frame clones only and misses some. The sample records some 79,000 clones, under 95% being singletons. The sample in question was CD4+ T cells from peripheral blood mononuclear cells, obtained in the second trimester of pregnancy. The sequence derives from a female donor with multiple sclerosis, enrolled in a pregnancy study. The gene calls are TRBV6-5 and TRBJ1-2; 10 bases are a match to TRBD1. This chain's CDR3 is CASRKGQGIGYTF. The CDR3 DNA reads TGTGCCAGCAGAAAGGGACAGGGGATTGGCTACACCTTC.